This entry lists 32 T cell receptor beta chains sequenced from one sample in a study of human T cells and chemical hapten exposure. Unfractionated whole blood was the source from which total RNA was extracted. Unique molecular identifiers were affixed to discrete cDNA molecules within the library. TCRdb redid the calling of the reads with MiXCR, one entry per CDR3 protein. This table holds 95,000 to 150,000 distinct CDR3 sequences, approximately 9% found once. The material sequenced was whole blood. Every receptor here comes from a human donor in good health. Some clones in this sample may be carry-over from other donors' samples.

This clonotype appeared a few times. V is TRBV21-1 and J is TRBJ2-2; whether TRBD1, the table's D call, matches the DNA was not checked. TRBV21-1 is reported as a pseudogene. There are 16 residues in the CDR3. The DNA of the CDR3 is TGTGCCAGCAGTTTGGGGGGGGACAAGAACACCGGGGAGCTGTTTTTT. Encoded protein: CASSLGGDKNTGELFF.

This clonotype was seen only a few times. CDR3 region: CASSLDLAETFPSYNEQFF. DNA of the CDR3: TGTGCCAGCAGCTTGGACCTAGCGGAAACTTTTCCCTCCTACAATGAGCAGTTCTTC. The chain uses TRBV5-6 and TRBJ2-1, with TRBD2 matching 7 bases. The CDR3 totals 19 residues. V shed 0 bases, J shed 0 bases, and the junction held 12 bases outside the gene matches. Germline-derived CDR1 and CDR2 are SGHDT and YYEEEE.

This clonotype has more than one count but fewer than ten. The CDR3 region is CSVSSDRGITGELFF. CDR3 DNA: TGCAGCGTTTCATCGGACAGGGGAATCACCGGGGAGCTGTTTTTT. J is TRBJ2-2 and V is TRBV29-1; 9 bases align to TRBD1. CDR3 length: 15 amino acids. The germline V gene has CDR1 SQVTM and CDR2 ANQGSEA. V was clipped by 5 bases and J by 4 bases; unmatched bases: 8.

This clonotype was counted ten times or more. This rearrangement joins TRBV4-2 to TRBJ1-2; TRBD1 is a possible D gene (5 bases). The CDR3 spans 16 residues. The V gene's germline CDR1 is LGHNA and CDR2 YNFKEQ. V was shortened by 0 bases and J by 0 bases, with 11 bases between the two germline ends. The DNA of the CDR3 is TGTGCCAGCAGCCAAGATACGGGGACGTCTAACTATGGCTACACCTTC. Protein sequence: CASSQDTGTSNYGYTF.

This clonotype has more than one count but fewer than ten. V and J are TRBV5-1 and TRBJ2-1; TRBD1 might be the D (6 bases). The CDR3 is 17 residues long. The germline V and J ends were trimmed by 2 bases and 4 bases, with 19 bases remaining between them. CDR1 is SGHRS and CDR2 is YFSETQ in the germline V gene. As DNA, the CDR3 is TGCGCCAGCAGCTTAGACCTAGTGACAGGTGTATACAATGAGCAGTTCTTC. It encodes CASSLDLVTGVYNEQFF.

To note about this clonotype: A much more abundant neighbour one base away suggests this may be a read error. V and J are TRBV3-1 and TRBJ1-1; TRBD1 aligns across 11 bases. CDR1 is LGHDT, CDR2 YNNKEL, per germline (reference sequence). The CDR3 totals 16 residues. Trimming took 3 bases from V and 5 from J; bases not matched to a gene: 8. Here the CDR3 reads CASSQDRGLPKTEAFF. CDR3 nucleotide sequence: TGTGCCAGCAGCCAGGACAGGGGGCTACCGAAAACTGAAGCTTTCTTT.

This clonotype was seen a handful of times. The gene calls are TRBV4-1 and TRBJ2-5; D not certain. This CDR3 spans 13 amino acids. Between the trimmed V and J ends, which lost 0 bases and 7 bases, there was a span of 9 bases. CDR1 is MGHRA, CDR2 YSYEKL, per germline. The DNA for the CDR3 is TGCGCCAGCAGCCAAGAACCAGCCGGGACCCAGTACTTC. Its protein product is CASSQEPAGTQYF.

This clonotype has at least ten counts. V and J are TRBV30 and TRBJ1-1; tentative D call: TRBD1 (5 bases). The CDR3 loop spans 15 amino acids. The V and J ends lost 2 bases and 5 bases respectively, with 18 bases between them. Germline assignment: CDR1 GTSNPN and CDR2 SVGIG (reference sequence). The CDR3 DNA sequence: TGTGCCTGGAGTTCCCTCGGGGCCGGTGGGACTGAAGCTTTCTTT. Translated: CAWSSLGAGGTEAFF. Full variable domain (rest looked up from reference TRBV30 and TRBJ1-1): SQTIHQWPATLVQPVGSPLSLECTVEGTSNPNLYWYRQAAGRGLQLLFYSVGIGQISSEVPQNLSASRPQDRQFILSSKKLLLSDSGFYLCAWSSLGAGGTEAFFGQGTRLTVV.

The chain carries TRBV29-1 and TRBJ2-1; D is possibly TRBD2 (6 bases). This CDR3 spans 16 amino acids. CDR1 and CDR2 (germline): SQVTM, ANQGSEA. The V and J ends lost 0 bases and 5 bases respectively, with 17 bases between them. Here the CDR3 DNA reads TGCAGCGTTGAAGATCGAGGGACCGGGGGTAACAATGAGCAGTTCTTC. Translation gives CSVEDRGTGGNNEQFF.

The rearrangement uses TRBV20-1 and TRBJ2-5; D gene uncertain. Looked up from germline, CDR1 is DFQATT and CDR2 is SNEGSKA (reference sequence). Between the trimmed V and J ends, which lost 3 bases and 4 bases, there was a span of 18 bases. This CDR3 is built from 15 residues. The chain's CDR3 is CSASPSTRMRETQYF. The CDR3 coding sequence is TGCAGTGCTAGTCCCTCGACGAGAATGAGAGAGACCCAGTACTTC.

In its sample, this clonotype was seen many times. The chain carries TRBV6-5 and TRBJ1-2; D possibly corresponds to TRBD1 (5 bases). CDR1 and CDR2 (germline): MNHEY, SVGAGI. The CDR3 is made up of 13 amino acids. V lost 4 bases and J lost 4, with 10 bases in between. CDR3 nucleotides: TGTGCCAGCAGTTCTGGGGGGGGCTATGGCTACACCTTC. It is translated as CASSSGGGYGYTF.

This clonotype was detected ten times or more. J is TRBJ1-2 and V is TRBV25-1; no clear D. The length of the CDR3 is 11 residues. Trimming pared 6 bases from V and 8 bases from J, leaving 10 bases between. Per germline, CDR1 MGHDK and CDR2 SYGVNS. CDR3 DNA sequence: TGTGCCAGCAGCGGGGTCGCGGGCTACACCTTC. Translation: CASSGVAGYTF.

This chain uses TRBV7-3 with TRBJ2-7; 9 bases are a match to TRBD1. Looked up from germline, CDR1 is SGHTA and CDR2 is FQGTGA. The CDR3 loop spans 15 amino acids. The trim removed 5 bases at V and 0 bases at J, leaving 5 bases unmatched. CDR3: CASSPGTGNSYEQYF. DNA for the CDR3: TGTGCCAGCAGCCCCGGGACAGGGAACTCCTACGAGCAGTACTTC. Using reference TRBV7-3 and TRBJ2-7 for the parts outside the CDR3, the full variable domain is GAGVSQTPSNKVTEKGKYVELRCDPISGHTALYWYRQSLGQGPEFLIYFQGTGAADDSGLPNDRFFAVRPEGSVSTLKIQRTERGDSAVYLCASSPGTGNSYEQYFGPGTRLTVT.

This clonotype was detected ten times or more. The chain has TRBV5-1 and TRBJ2-1; 9 bases are shared with TRBD2. Per the germline V gene, CDR1 is SGHRS and CDR2 is YFSETQ. V dropped 3 bases and J dropped 3; count of bases not matched to a gene: 1. This CDR3 is 14 amino acids long. The chain's CDR3 is CASSSTSGYNEQFF. CDR3 nucleotides: TGCGCCAGCAGCTCGACTAGCGGCTACAATGAGCAGTTCTTC.

The CDR3 here is CASSGLAGVTDTQYF. The DNA for the CDR3 is TGTGCCAGCAGTGGACTAGCGGGAGTCACAGATACGCAGTATTTT. The rearrangement uses TRBV6-1 and TRBJ2-3, with TRBD2 matching 12 bases. Germline values: CDR1 MNHNS, CDR2 SASEGT. V dropped 4 bases and J dropped 2; count of bases not matched to a gene: 1. This CDR3 region has 15 residues.

There are many counts of this clonotype. The chain has TRBV5-1 and TRBJ2-1; D could derive from TRBD1 or TRBD2 (7 bases each). This CDR3 is built from 15 residues. Per germline, CDR1 SGHRS and CDR2 YFSETQ. Trimming pared 1 base from V and 8 bases from J, leaving 16 bases between. Written as DNA, the CDR3 is TGCGCCAGCAGCTTGTGGGGGGGACAGTCGGATGAGCAGTTCTTC. Amino acids: CASSLWGGQSDEQFF. The full variable domain, with the rest looked up from reference TRBV5-1 and TRBJ2-1, is KAGVTQTPRYLIKTRGQQVTLSCSPISGHRSVSWYQQTPGQGLQFLFEYFSETQRNKGNFPGRFSGRQFSNSRSEMNVSTLELGDSALYLCASSLWGGQSDEQFFGPGTRLTVL.

This clonotype was found a few times. The chain uses TRBV19 and TRBJ2-3, with TRBD2 identical over 8 bases. Looked up from germline, CDR1 is LNHDA and CDR2 is SQIVND (reference sequence). The CDR3 spans 16 residues. J lost 3 bases, V lost 5 bases, and 10 bases had no gene match. In DNA, the CDR3 is TGTGCCAGTAGTGTAACTAGCGGAGGGGGGACAGATACGCAGTATTTT. It encodes CASSVTSGGGTDTQYF.

At least ten counts were recorded for this clonotype. This chain joins TRBV20-1 and TRBJ2-1; 10 nucleotides match TRBD1. The CDR3 has 13 amino acids. Germline CDR1 DFQATT, CDR2 SNEGSKA (reference sequence). V lost 7 bases to trimming and J lost 6 bases; unmatched junction nucleotides: 6. CDR3 in DNA: TGCAGTGTAGGGACAGGGGATCGCAATGAGCAGTTCTTC. Its protein is CSVGTGDRNEQFF.

This chain links TRBV11-2 with TRBJ2-3; D is undetermined. Germline V gives CDR1 SGHAT, CDR2 FQNNGV. The CDR3 extends over 15 amino acids. Trimming removed 2 bases from V and 0 bases from J, with 9 bases in between. CDR3 coding DNA: TGTGCCAGCAGCTTAAATAGCCGGAGCACAGATACGCAGTATTTT. Translating it yields CASSLNSRSTDTQYF. Using reference TRBV11-2 and TRBJ2-3 for the parts outside the CDR3, the full variable domain is EAGVAQSPRYKIIEKRQSVAFWCNPISGHATLYWYQQILGQGPKLLIQFQNNGVVDDSQLPKDRFSAERLKGVDSTLKIQPAKLEDSAVYLCASSLNSRSTDTQYFGPGTRLTVL.

At least ten counts were recorded for this clonotype. The chain joins TRBV7-2 to TRBJ2-2; 9 nucleotides agree with TRBD2. The CDR3 length is 14 residues. CDR1 is SGHTA, CDR2 FQGNSA, per germline. J gave up 5 bases and V 6 bases, and 4 bases lay outside the gene matches. CDR3 nucleotide sequence: TGTGCCAGCAGTATTAGCGGGAGTACCGGGGAGCTGTTTTTT. Residues: CASSISGSTGELFF. The full variable domain, with the rest looked up from reference TRBV7-2 and TRBJ2-2, is GAGVSQSPSNKVTEKGKDVELRCDPISGHTALYWYRQSLGQGLEFLIYFQGNSAPDKSGLPSDRFSAERTGGSVSTLTIQRTQQEDSAVYLCASSISGSTGELFFGEGSRLTVL.

This clonotype has a count of ten or more. The chain uses TRBV11-2 and TRBJ2-1; 9 bases fit TRBD2. Germline V gene lookup returns CDR1 SGHAT and CDR2 FQNNGV. The CDR3 has 16 amino acids. The J segment lost 0 bases and the V segment lost 4 bases, leaving 4 bases of the junction unmatched. CDR3 amino acids: CASSYSSGNSYNEQFF. CDR3 sequence (DNA): TGTGCCAGCAGCTACTCTAGCGGGAACTCCTACAATGAGCAGTTCTTC.

This clonotype was observed at least ten times. V is TRBV25-1 and J is TRBJ1-1; D gene uncertain. V lost 3 bases to trimming and J lost 11 bases, with 13 bases between them. Per germline, CDR1 MGHDK and CDR2 SYGVNS. CDR3 size: 12 residues. CDR3: CASSDRDIEAFF. CDR3 nucleotide sequence: TGTGCCAGCAGTGACCGTGACATAGAGGCTTTCTTT.

At least ten counts were recorded for this clonotype. The chain carries TRBV6-8 and TRBJ1-5; a weak D match, TRBD1 (5 bases). Per the germline V gene, CDR1 is MNHGY and CDR2 is SAAAGT. The CDR3 consists of 12 residues. Trimming took off 6 bases at V and 2 bases at J, with 5 bases between the two ends. CDR3 residues: CASRQGNQPQHF. DNA for the CDR3: TGTGCCAGCAGACAGGGCAATCAGCCCCAGCATTTT.

The chain recombines TRBV20-1 with TRBJ2-4; 8 bases agree with TRBD2. The CDR3 has 14 residues. V lost 2 bases to trimming and J lost 6 bases; unmatched junction nucleotides: 6. Germline assignment: CDR1 DFQATT and CDR2 SNEGSKA (reference sequence). The CDR3 loop is CSARWSGGGNIQYF. Written as DNA, the CDR3 is TGCAGTGCTAGATGGTCCGGGGGGGGAAACATTCAGTACTTC.

A few counts support this clonotype. The chain uses TRBV2 and TRBJ2-5; 10 bases are shared with TRBD2. V trimming: 5 bases; J trimming: 5 bases; junction bases outside the gene matches: 14. Germline CDR1 is SNHLY and CDR2 is FYNNEI. The length of the CDR3 is 17 residues. CDR3: CASSLLAGSLSGETQYF. In nucleotides, the CDR3 is TGTGCCAGCAGTCTACTAGCGGGATCTCTCTCGGGGGAGACCCAGTACTTC.

This clonotype was found many times. The rearrangement joins TRBV25-1 to TRBJ1-2; D possibly corresponds to TRBD1 (6 bases). Germline-derived CDR1 and CDR2 are MGHDK and SYGVNS. Trimming removed 6 bases at V and 4 bases at J, with 15 bases between. CDR3 length: 14 amino acids. CDR3 sequence reads: CASSTYREAYGYTF. CDR3 coding DNA: TGTGCCAGCAGCACTTACAGGGAAGCCTATGGCTACACCTTC.

The chain employs TRBV7-8 and TRBJ2-1, with D perhaps TRBD2 (5 bases). CDR1 and CDR2 from the germline V gene are SGHVS and FQNEAQ. This CDR3 region has 14 residues. The V and J ends lost 3 bases and 6 bases respectively, with 12 bases between them. CDR3 sequence reads: CASSFAGISNEQFF. CDR3 in DNA: TGTGCCAGCAGCTTCGCCGGGATCTCCAATGAGCAGTTCTTC. Based on the CDR3 plus reference TRBV7-8 and TRBJ2-1, the full variable domain is GAGVSQSPRYKVAKRGQDVALRCDPISGHVSLFWYQQALGQGPEFLTYFQNEAQLDKSGLPSDRFFAERPEGSVSTLKIQRTQQEDSAVYLCASSFAGISNEQFFGPGTRLTVL.

To note about this clonotype: A read error is possible here, since a much larger clone lies one base away. The V call is TRBV5-1, the J call TRBJ2-7, with a weak D call TRBD2 (6 bases). The CDR3 extends over 16 amino acids. Trimming removed 3 bases from V and 2 bases from J, with 18 bases in between. CDR1 and CDR2 (germline): SGHRS, YFSETQ. The CDR3 bases are TGCGCCAGCAGCTGGGAGGATGGGTCCTCCCCCTACGAGCAGTACTTC. This encodes CASSWEDGSSPYEQYF.

This clonotype was seen only a few times. The rearrangement uses TRBV2 and TRBJ1-1; D is possibly TRBD1 (5 bases). The CDR3 totals 15 residues. Germline CDR1 reads SNHLY; CDR2 reads FYNNEI. Trimming left V 3 bases short and J 0 bases short, with 11 bases between. CDR3 nucleotides: TGTGCCAGCAGTGATTTAGGACAAATGAACACTGAAGCTTTCTTT. It is translated as CASSDLGQMNTEAFF.

This chain's CDR3 is CASRFADSSYEQYF. CDR3 DNA: TGTGCCAGTAGATTTGCCGACAGCTCCTACGAGCAGTACTTC. The chain has TRBV19 and TRBJ2-7, with a possible D match to TRBD1 (5 bases). The V gene lost 6 bases and the J gene lost 0 bases, with 12 bases spanning the gap. Per germline, CDR1 LNHDA and CDR2 SQIVND (reference sequence). The CDR3 loop spans 14 amino acids.

V gene TRBV24-1 combines with J gene TRBJ1-4; 7 bases map to TRBD1. The ends lost 8 bases at V and 6 bases at J; junction bases unmatched: 5. CDR3 length equals 13 residues. The germline CDR1 and CDR2 sequences are KGHDR and SFDVKD. DNA for the CDR3: TGTGCCACCACGACAGGGAACGATGAAAAACTGTTTTTT. Its protein is CATTTGNDEKLFF.

This clonotype showed up just a few times. The chain links TRBV2 to TRBJ2-4, with D tentatively TRBD1 (5 bases). Germline V gene lookup returns CDR1 SNHLY and CDR2 FYNNEI. With 2 bases removed from V and 3 bases from J, the gap between germline ends came to 20 bases. This CDR3 comprises 18 residues. The CDR3 sequence is CASSETQKSGPIKNIQYF. CDR3 bases: TGTGCCAGCAGTGAAACCCAAAAATCAGGGCCGATCAAAAACATTCAGTACTTC.